A selection of T cell receptor beta chains follows, all from one sample in a study of T cells after yellow fever vaccination. Using its own MiXCR run on the 5' RACE reads, TCRdb lists one record per CDR3 protein. Of about 400,000 distinct CDR3 sequences listed, approximately 10% are singletons. The sample here was PBMCs, taken on the day of the first yellow fever vaccination. The receptors derive from a man younger than 30 who received the YFV17D yellow fever vaccine. Each CDR3 is given with its conserved first and last residue. A D gene is named only where the DNA matches it firmly. Expanded clones are given a class, and other clones once, few, many or no size at all.

TRBJ2-6	18	many	TRBV4-3	.	TGCGCCAGCAGCCAATCGGATAGAGGGACATCTGGGGCCAACGTCCTGACTTTC	CASSQSDRGTSGANVLTF
TRBJ2-1	15	few	TRBV12-3/TRBV12-4	TRBD2	TGTGCCAGCAGTTTTTTAGCGGGGGGCCACAATGAGCAGTTCTTC	CASSFLAGGHNEQFF
TRBJ1-3	13	.	TRBV7-2	.	TGTGCCAGCAGCCCCCAAGCTGGAAACACCATATATTTT	CASSPQAGNTIYF
TRBJ1-2	12	many	TRBV5-1	.	TGCGCCAGCAGCCAGGACAAGGTTGGCTACACCTTC	CASSQDKVGYTF
TRBJ1-4	14	.	TRBV7-9	TRBD1	TGTGCCAGCAGCCCCGGACAGGGGAGTGAAAAACTGTTTTTT	CASSPGQGSEKLFF
TRBJ2-1	15	few	TRBV4-3	.	TGCGCCAGCAGCCGACAGGGAGGAACTTACAATGAGCAGTTCTTC	CASSRQGGTYNEQFF
TRBJ2-2	16	many	TRBV2	.	TGTGCCAGCAGTGAAGATCGCACCTCGAACACCGGGGAGCTGTTTTTT	CASSEDRTSNTGELFF
TRBJ1-4	15	.	TRBV7-2	.	TGTGCCAGCACCTTACGGGGAACCACTAATGAAAAACTGTTTTTT	CASTLRGTTNEKLFF
TRBJ2-1	17	.	TRBV7-2	TRBD1	TGTGCCAGCAGGACAGGGGTCGCCGAGTCTCCCTACAATGAGCAGTTCTTC	CASRTGVAESPYNEQFF
TRBJ1-2	13	.	TRBV18	.	TGTGCCAGCTCACCGACTCTACACTATGGCTACACCTTC	CASSPTLHYGYTF
TRBJ2-1	12	many	TRBV29-1	.	TGCAGCGTTGAACTGGGATACAATGAGCAGTTCTTC	CSVELGYNEQFF
TRBJ2-2	13	few	TRBV7-9	.	TGTGCCAGCAGATACAGAGTCACCGGGGAGCTGTTTTTT	CASRYRVTGELFF
TRBJ2-5	14	.	TRBV12-3/TRBV12-4	.	TGTGCCAGCAGTTTAAGACGCCGCCAAGAGACCCAGTACTTC	CASSLRRRQETQYF
TRBJ2-2	14	many	TRBV20-1	TRBD2	TGCAGTGTAACCGGGACTAGGTCCACCGGGGAGCTGTTTTTT	CSVTGTRSTGELFF
TRBJ1-4	14	few	TRBV20-1	TRBD1	TGCAGTGCTCTCGGGACAGGGATGAATGAAAAACTGTTTTTT	CSALGTGMNEKLFF
TRBJ2-1	12	.	TRBV5-4	.	TGTGCCAGCAGCCGGGACTCGGGCGAGCAGTTCTTC	CASSRDSGEQFF
TRBJ2-5	13	few	TRBV5-1	.	TGCGCCAGCAGCTTTTCGCCTGACCAGACCCAGTACTTC	CASSFSPDQTQYF
TRBJ1-5	13	many	TRBV20-1	.	TGCAGTGCCCGTTTGGGGGAGGGTCAGCCCCAGCATTTT	CSARLGEGQPQHF
TRBJ2-6	15	few	TRBV20-1	.	TGCAGTGCTAGAGATGGGGGTTCTGGGGCCAACGTCCTGACTTTC	CSARDGGSGANVLTF
TRBJ1-4	11	few	TRBV20-1	.	TGCAGTGGACTTCGCGGAGAAAAACTGTTTTTT	CSGLRGEKLFF
TRBJ2-3	14	few	TRBV5-1	TRBD1	TGCGCCAGCAGCACGGGACAGGGGAGTAATACGCAGTATTTT	CASSTGQGSNTQYF
TRBJ1-4	16	.	TRBV3-1	.	TGTGCCAGCAGCCATCCCTCGGCGGGGATGGGTGAAAAACTGTTTTTT	CASSHPSAGMGEKLFF
TRBJ2-1	16	few	TRBV11-2	TRBD1	TGTGCCAGCAGGAAGCCCGGGACAGGGCTTTACAATGAGCAGTTCTTC	CASRKPGTGLYNEQFF
TRBJ2-3	18	few	TRBV6-1	TRBD2	TGTGCCAGCAGGCCAATGTTTAGCGGGGGCGCCTTGGGGGATACGCAGTATTTT	CASRPMFSGGALGDTQYF
TRBJ1-5	16	few	TRBV6-1	.	TGTGCCAGCAGCTCTGGATCTTTAGGAGGCAATCAGCCCCAGCATTTT	CASSSGSLGGNQPQHF
TRBJ2-7	12	many	TRBV6-5	.	TGTGCCAGCAGTGGAGGGTTTTACGAGCAGTACTTC	CASSGGFYEQYF
TRBJ1-3	14	.	TRBV12-3/TRBV12-4	.	TGTGCCAGCGTCCTGCAGAGCTCTGGAAACACCATATATTTT	CASVLQSSGNTIYF
TRBJ2-3	15	.	TRBV7-3	TRBD2	TGTGCCAGCAGCCCTAGCGGGTCGAGCACAGATACGCAGTATTTT	CASSPSGSSTDTQYF